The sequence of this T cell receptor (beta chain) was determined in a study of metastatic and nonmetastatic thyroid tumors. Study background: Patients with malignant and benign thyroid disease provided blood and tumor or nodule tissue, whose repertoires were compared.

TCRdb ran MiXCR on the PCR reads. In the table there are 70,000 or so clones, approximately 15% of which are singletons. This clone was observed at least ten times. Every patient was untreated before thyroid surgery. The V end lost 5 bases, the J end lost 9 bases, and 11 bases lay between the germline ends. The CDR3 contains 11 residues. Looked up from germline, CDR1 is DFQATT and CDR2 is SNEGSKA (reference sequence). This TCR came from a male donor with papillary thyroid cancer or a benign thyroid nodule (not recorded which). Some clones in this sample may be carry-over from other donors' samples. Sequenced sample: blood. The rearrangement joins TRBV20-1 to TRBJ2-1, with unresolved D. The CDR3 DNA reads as TGCAGTGCTTACCCGGGCCCTGAGCAGTTCTTC. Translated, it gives CSAYPGPEQFF.